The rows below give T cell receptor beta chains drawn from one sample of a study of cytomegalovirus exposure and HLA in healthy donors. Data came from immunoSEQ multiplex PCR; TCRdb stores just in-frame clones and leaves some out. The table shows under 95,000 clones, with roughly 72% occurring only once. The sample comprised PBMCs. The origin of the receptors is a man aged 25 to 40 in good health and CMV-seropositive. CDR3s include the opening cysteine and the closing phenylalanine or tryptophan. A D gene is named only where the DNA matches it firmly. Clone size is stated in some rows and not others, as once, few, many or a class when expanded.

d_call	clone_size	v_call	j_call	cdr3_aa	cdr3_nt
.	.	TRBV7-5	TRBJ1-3	CARSSTGGDGNTIYF	TGTGCCAGAAGCTCTACAGGGGGCGATGGAAACACCATATATTTT
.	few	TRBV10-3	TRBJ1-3	CAISESRGTTGNTIYF	TGTGCCATCAGTGAGTCGAGGGGGACCACTGGAAACACCATATATTTT
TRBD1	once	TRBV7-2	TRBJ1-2	CASSLAGTEAGDGYTF	TGTGCCAGCAGCTTGGCCGGGACAGAAGCCGGGGATGGCTACACCTTC
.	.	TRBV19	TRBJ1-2	CASSIEGTRGYTF	TGTGCCAGTAGTATAGAAGGGACTCGGGGCTACACCTTC
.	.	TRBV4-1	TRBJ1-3	CASSPRDTASSGNTIYF	TGCGCCAGCAGCCCCCGGGATACAGCGAGCTCTGGAAACACCATATATTTT
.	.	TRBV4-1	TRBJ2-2	CASSQGDLNTGELFF	TGCGCCAGCAGCCAGGGTGACTTGAACACCGGGGAGCTGTTTTTT
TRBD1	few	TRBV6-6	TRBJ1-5	CASSLGTGLNQPQHF	TGTGCCAGCAGTCTGGGGACAGGGCTCAATCAGCCCCAGCATTTT
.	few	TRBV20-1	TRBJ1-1	CSVQKFTEAFF	TGCAGTGTACAGAAATTCACTGAAGCTTTCTTT
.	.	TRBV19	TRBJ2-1	CASSYRARNEQFF	TGTGCCAGTAGTTACAGGGCGCGCAATGAGCAGTTCTTC
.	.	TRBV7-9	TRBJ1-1	CASSTGLNTEAFF	TGTGCCAGCAGCACAGGGTTGAACACTGAAGCTTTCTTT
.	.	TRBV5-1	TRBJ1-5	CASSLGVAGVQPQHF	TGCGCCAGCAGCCTGGGGGTTGCGGGGGTGCAGCCCCAGCATTTT
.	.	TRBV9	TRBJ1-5	CASSAGGSNQPQHF	TGTGCCAGCAGCGCCGGCGGGAGCAATCAGCCCCAGCATTTT
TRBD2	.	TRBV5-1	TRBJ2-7	CASSQTRTSGSSSEQYF	TGCGCCAGCAGCCAAACCAGGACTAGCGGGAGTTCAAGCGAGCAGTACTTC
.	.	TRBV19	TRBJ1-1	CASRETGLSNTEAFF	TGTGCCAGTAGAGAAACGGGACTGTCGAACACTGAAGCTTTCTTT
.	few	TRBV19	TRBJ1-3	CASITQAPGNTIYF	TGTGCCAGTATTACCCAGGCGCCTGGAAACACCATATATTTT
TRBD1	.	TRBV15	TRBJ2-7	CATSRSGQGSYEQYF	TGTGCCACCAGCAGAAGCGGACAGGGCTCGTACGAGCAGTACTTC
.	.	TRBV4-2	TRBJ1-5	CASSSGGRNQPQHF	TGTGCCAGCAGCAGCGGAGGGAGGAATCAGCCCCAGCATTTT
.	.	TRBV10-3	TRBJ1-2	CAIKRGTRGAEDYGYTF	TGTGCCATCAAAAGGGGGACCAGAGGGGCTGAAGACTATGGCTACACCTTC
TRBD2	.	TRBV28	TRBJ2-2	CAAGGLAANTGELFF	TGTGCCGCTGGGGGACTAGCGGCTAACACCGGGGAGCTGTTTTTT
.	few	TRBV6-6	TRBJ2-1	CASSYLDSLYNEQFF	TGTGCCAGCAGTTACCTCGACAGCCTATACAATGAGCAGTTCTTC
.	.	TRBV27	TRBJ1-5	CASSFRTEDQPQHF	TGTGCCAGCAGTTTTCGGACAGAAGATCAGCCCCAGCATTTT
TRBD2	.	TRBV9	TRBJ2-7	CASSVAAGDYEQYF	TGTGCCAGCAGCGTAGCCGCGGGAGACTACGAGCAGTACTTC
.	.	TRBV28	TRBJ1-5	CASRGRIDQPQHF	TGTGCCAGCAGGGGGCGAATTGATCAGCCCCAGCATTTT
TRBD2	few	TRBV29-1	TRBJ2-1	CSVEVAGGGNEQFF	TGCAGCGTTGAGGTAGCGGGCGGGGGGAATGAGCAGTTCTTC
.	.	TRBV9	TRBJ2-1	CASSPHLRRETEQFF	TGTGCCAGCAGCCCCCACCTGCGGCGGGAAACTGAGCAGTTCTTC
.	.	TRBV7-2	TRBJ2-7	CASSPLYEQYF	TGTGCCAGCAGCCCCCTCTACGAGCAGTACTTC
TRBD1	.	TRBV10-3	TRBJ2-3	CAISPGQGANTQYF	TGTGCCATCAGTCCGGGACAGGGGGCTAATACGCAGTATTTT
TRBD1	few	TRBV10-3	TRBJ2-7	CAIMGQGGDEQYF	TGTGCCATCATGGGACAGGGTGGCGACGAGCAGTACTTC
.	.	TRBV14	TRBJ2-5	CASSHRRSGETQYF	TGTGCCAGCAGCCATCGAAGAAGCGGAGAGACCCAGTACTTC
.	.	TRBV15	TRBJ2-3	CATSRGLAVSTDTQYF	TGTGCCACCAGCAGAGGATTGGCTGTCAGCACAGATACGCAGTATTTT
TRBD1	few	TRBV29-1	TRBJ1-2	CSVTGNYGYTF	TGCAGCGTGACAGGGAACTATGGCTACACCTTC
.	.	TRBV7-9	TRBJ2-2	CASSPSGVTGELFF	TGTGCCAGCAGCCCATCAGGGGTAACCGGGGAGCTGTTTTTT
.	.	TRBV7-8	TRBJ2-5	CASSRDTRRETQYF	TGTGCCAGCAGCCGTGACACCCGGCGAGAGACCCAGTACTTC
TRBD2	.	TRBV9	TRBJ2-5	CASSPGGGYQETQYF	TGTGCCAGCAGCCCCGGGGGGGGGTACCAAGAGACCCAGTACTTC
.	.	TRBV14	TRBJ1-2	CASSPRLHLNGYTF	TGTGCCAGCAGCCCGAGGCTCCACCTGAATGGCTACACCTTC
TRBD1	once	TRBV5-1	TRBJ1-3	CASSTGQGGWSGNTIYF	TGCGCCAGCAGCACGGGACAGGGAGGATGGTCTGGAAACACCATATATTTT
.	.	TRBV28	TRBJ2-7	CASSLADYEQYF	TGTGCCAGCAGTTTAGCAGATTACGAGCAGTACTTC
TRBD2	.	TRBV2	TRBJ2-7	CASRKGLAGRRASEQYF	TGTGCCAGCAGAAAGGGACTAGCGGGACGAAGGGCCTCCGAGCAGTACTTC
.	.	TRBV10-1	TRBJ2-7	CASNSSYEQYF	TGCGCCAGCAACTCCTCCTACGAGCAGTACTTC
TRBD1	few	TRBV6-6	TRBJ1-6	CASSYWTGNSPLHF	TGTGCCAGCAGTTATTGGACAGGCAATTCACCCCTCCACTTT
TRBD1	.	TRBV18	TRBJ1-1	CASSRSLQGAGTEAFF	TGTGCCAGCTCACGAAGCCTACAGGGGGCCGGCACTGAAGCTTTCTTT
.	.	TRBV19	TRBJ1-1	CASSIAADTEAFF	TGTGCCAGTAGTATAGCCGCAGACACTGAAGCTTTCTTT
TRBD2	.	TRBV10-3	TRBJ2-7	CATSGTSGYEQYF	TGTGCCACCTCCGGGACTAGCGGCTACGAGCAGTACTTC
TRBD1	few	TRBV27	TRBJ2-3	CASARDRGPSSTDTQYF	TGTGCCAGCGCGCGGGACAGGGGGCCTTCTAGCACAGATACGCAGTATTTT